Presented here are 30 T cell receptor beta chains from one specimen sequenced in a study of T-cell reconstitution after alpha-beta-depleted transplantation in children. Unique molecular identifiers featured in how the TCRbeta library was prepared. TCRdb reprocessed the PCR reads with MiXCR, giving one entry per CDR3 protein. The table has tens of thousands of distinct CDR3 sequences, 9.2% seen once; the top ten hold approximately 30%. Here the sequenced sample was PBMCs, mostly from graft donor cells, taken 60 days after TCRalphabeta/CD19-depleted stem cell transplant. All receptors come from a male patient aged 2 to 10 who had a stem cell transplant for chronic granulomatous disease, so the T cells may come from the graft donor.

This clonotype was detected ten times or more. The chain uses TRBV5-6 and TRBJ2-1; TRBD2 matches at 9 bases. This CDR3 is 18 amino acids long. V was clipped by 0 bases and J by 1 base; unmatched bases: 8. The germline gives CDR1 SGHDT, CDR2 YYEEEE. The CDR3 reads CASSLVPHSGSSYNEQFF. The CDR3, as DNA: TGTGCCAGCAGCTTGGTCCCCCATAGCGGGAGTTCCTACAATGAGCAGTTCTTC. The whole variable domain, filled in from reference TRBV5-6 and TRBJ2-1, reads DAGVTQSPTHLIKTRGQQVTLRCSPKSGHDTVSWYQQALGQGPQFIFQYYEEEERQRGNFPDRFSGHQFPNYSSELNVNALLLGDSALYLCASSLVPHSGSSYNEQFFGPGTRLTVL.

The rearrangement uses TRBV20-1 and TRBJ1-5; TRBD1 agrees at 9 bases. Looked up from germline, CDR1 is DFQATT and CDR2 is SNEGSKA (reference sequence). After removal of 5 bases from V and 0 bases from J, the junction contained 2 bases not matched to a gene. The CDR3 loop spans 14 amino acids. The CDR3 DNA is TGCAGTGCTCAGACAGGGGGTAGCAATCAGCCCCAGCATTTT. Its protein is CSAQTGGSNQPQHF.

The rearrangement uses TRBV18 and TRBJ2-2, with D possibly matching TRBD1 (6 bases). CDR3 length: 17 amino acids. Germline lookup yields CDR1 KGHSH and CDR2 LQKENI. Trimming removed 0 bases at V and 1 base at J, with 12 bases between. As DNA, the CDR3 is TGTGCCAGCTCACCACCGACAGGAACCTTGAACACCGGGGAGCTGTTTTTT. It specifies CASSPPTGTLNTGELFF.

This clonotype appeared a few times. The chain links TRBV15 to TRBJ2-3; 8 bases align to TRBD2. V lost 3 bases, J lost 4 bases, and 3 bases stayed unmatched. CDR1 and CDR2 (germline): LNHNV, YYDKDF (reference sequence). CDR3 length equals 14 residues. Here the CDR3 reads CATSREAGADTQYF. The CDR3 coding sequence is TGTGCCACCAGCAGGGAAGCGGGGGCAGATACGCAGTATTTT.

This clonotype was seen only a few times. The V and J genes are TRBV28 and TRBJ2-3; 14 nucleotides line up with TRBD2. The V and J ends lost 8 bases and 2 bases, in that order; junction bases with no gene match: 6. Germline CDR1 is MDHEN and CDR2 is SYDVKM. This CDR3 is built from 16 residues. The chain's CDR3 is CASVPGLAGDTDTQYF. CDR3 in DNA: TGTGCCAGCGTACCGGGACTAGCGGGGGACACAGATACGCAGTATTTT.

The table lists this clonotype with a few counts. The chain carries TRBV5-8 and TRBJ2-7, with D maybe TRBD2 (6 bases). Trimming shortened V by 4 bases and J by 2 bases, and 19 bases separated the two germline ends. CDR1 is SGHTS, CDR2 YDEGEE, per germline. The CDR3 consists of 16 residues. CDR3 sequence (DNA): TGTGCCAGCAGCCCAAGGACTAAGATCAGGCCCTACGAGCAGTACTTC. This sequence encodes CASSPRTKIRPYEQYF.

This clonotype has ten or more counts. The chain combines TRBV20-1 with TRBJ2-7; 9 nucleotides agree with TRBD1. J was trimmed by 5 bases and V by 5 bases; bases with no gene match: 10. Germline V gene data show CDR1 as DFQATT and CDR2 as SNEGSKA (reference sequence). There are 14 residues in the CDR3. The CDR3 bases are TGCAGTGCTGACCCCCGGGGACAGGGCCACGAGCAGTACTTC. It translates to CSADPRGQGHEQYF.

This clonotype occurred many times. The rearrangement links TRBV11-2 to TRBJ2-3; D tentatively fits TRBD1 or TRBD2 (5 bases each). In germline, CDR1 is SGHAT, CDR2 FQNNGV. With 5 bases removed from V and 3 bases from J, the gap between germline ends came to 18 bases. This CDR3 has 16 amino acids. The CDR3 loop is CASSAGTLAGTDTQYF. The CDR3 DNA follows: TGTGCCAGCAGCGCCGGGACCCTCGCTGGGACAGATACGCAGTATTTT.

The V call is TRBV7-9, the J call TRBJ2-7, with D possibly called TRBD1 or TRBD2 (5 bases each). This CDR3 has 14 residues. Trimming removed 3 bases from V and 1 base from J, with 10 bases in between. Germline CDR1 is SEHNR and CDR2 is FQNEAQ (reference sequence). Here the CDR3 reads CASSFRDRSYEQYF. In nucleotides, the CDR3 is TGTGCCAGCAGCTTCCGGGACCGTTCCTACGAGCAGTACTTC. The full variable domain, its missing parts supplied by reference TRBV7-9 and TRBJ2-7, is DTGVSQNPRHKITKRGQNVTFRCDPISEHNRLYWYRQTLGQGPEFLTYFQNEAQLEKSRLLSDRFSAERPKGSFSTLEIQRTEQGDSAMYLCASSFRDRSYEQYFGPGTRLTVT.

This clonotype was observed at least ten times. This rearrangement joins TRBV2 to TRBJ2-7, with D hard to call. The V end lost 7 bases, the J end lost 2 bases, and 15 bases lay between the germline ends. CDR1 and CDR2 (germline): SNHLY, FYNNEI. The CDR3 totals 14 residues. The CDR3 nucleotides are TGTGCCAGCAAGCGCGACGGAGACCCCTACGAGCAGTACTTC. Translating gives CASKRDGDPYEQYF.

The chain is built from TRBV3-1 and TRBJ2-3, with a weak D call TRBD2 (6 bases). CDR1 LGHDT and CDR2 YNNKEL come from the germline V gene (reference sequence). The CDR3 contains 17 residues. Trimming cost V 0 bases and J 5 bases, with 18 bases left between them. The DNA of the CDR3 is TGTGCCAGCAGCCAAGACGCGGGGCACGACTTAGGAGATACGCAGTATTTT. Residues: CASSQDAGHDLGDTQYF.

This clonotype was picked up many times. The chain employs TRBV4-1 and TRBJ1-3, with D possibly TRBD1 on 6 matching bases. The V and J ends lost 4 bases and 0 bases respectively, with 19 bases between them. The CDR3 extends over 18 amino acids. Germline assignment: CDR1 MGHRA and CDR2 YSYEKL. Here the CDR3 reads CASSRSLSGQVSGNTIYF. CDR3 DNA sequence: TGCGCCAGCAGCCGGAGCCTTTCGGGACAAGTCTCTGGAAACACCATATATTTT.

This clonotype was seen repeatedly, ten times or more. The rearrangement uses TRBV12-3 or TRBV12-4 and TRBJ2-7; 15 bases map to TRBD2. With V trimmed by 6 bases and J by 0 bases, 12 bases remained unmatched. The CDR3 spans 19 residues. The CDR3 is CASRPQGLAGGPFSYEQYF. CDR3 nucleotide sequence: TGTGCCAGCAGGCCCCAAGGACTAGCGGGAGGGCCTTTCTCCTACGAGCAGTACTTC.

This clonotype was counted at least ten times. The genes are TRBV20-1 and TRBJ2-7; unclear D gene. Germline CDR1 and CDR2: DFQATT and SNEGSKA (reference sequence). Trimming cost V 6 bases and J 1 base, with 13 bases left between them. The CDR3 length is 13 residues. The CDR3 nucleotides read TGCAGTGCATATGACGCGTTGTCCTACGAGCAGTACTTC. Residues: CSAYDALSYEQYF.

This clonotype has ten or more counts. The chain has TRBV14 and TRBJ2-3; D is uncertain. Germline assignment: CDR1 SGHDN and CDR2 FVKESK. Trimming cost V 1 base and J 2 bases, with 4 bases left between them. The CDR3 sequence is 13 residues long. The CDR3 DNA follows: TGTGCCAGCAGCCAAGTTTACACAGATACGCAGTATTTT. Translating gives CASSQVYTDTQYF.

This sequence joins TRBV7-2 and TRBJ2-5; possible D gene TRBD2, 5 bases. Trimming removed 3 bases from V and 1 base from J, with 9 bases in between. This CDR3 spans 14 amino acids. CDR1 is SGHTA and CDR2 is FQGNSA in the germline V gene. In nucleotides, the CDR3 is TGTGCCAGCAGCTTGAGCGGAAGCCAAGAGACCCAGTACTTC. This codes for CASSLSGSQETQYF. Supplemented by reference TRBV7-2 and TRBJ2-5, the full variable domain reads GAGVSQSPSNKVTEKGKDVELRCDPISGHTALYWYRQSLGQGLEFLIYFQGNSAPDKSGLPSDRFSAERTGGSVSTLTIQRTQQEDSAVYLCASSLSGSQETQYFGPGTRLLVL.

Many counts were recorded for this clonotype. The rearrangement links TRBV7-9 to TRBJ2-7, with unresolved D. V was cut by 7 bases and J by 5 bases, with 21 bases left in between. Germline CDR1 SEHNR, CDR2 FQNEAQ (reference sequence). This CDR3 has 15 amino acids. The CDR3 loop reads CASIKTATSTHEQYF. DNA for the CDR3: TGTGCCAGCATCAAGACTGCCACTTCTACCCACGAGCAGTACTTC.

This clonotype was detected many times. V is TRBV28 and J is TRBJ2-1; no clear D. Looked up from germline, CDR1 is MDHEN and CDR2 is SYDVKM. The CDR3 runs to 12 residues. V was cut by 3 bases and J by 4 bases, with 4 bases left in between. Written as DNA, the CDR3 is TGTGCCAGCAGTTTTCCTTACAATGAGCAGTTCTTC. It is translated as CASSFPYNEQFF. The variable domain in full, with the rest retrieved from reference TRBV28 and TRBJ2-1, is DVKVTQSSRYLVKRTGEKVFLECVQDMDHENMFWYRQDPGLGLRLIYFSYDVKMKEKGDIPEGYSVSREKKERFSLILESASTNQTSMYLCASSFPYNEQFFGPGTRLTVL.

This clonotype was recorded many times. The V call is TRBV11-3, the J call TRBJ1-5, with 7 bases that match TRBD1. The V gene's germline CDR1 is SGHNT and CDR2 YENEEA. The CDR3 spans 18 residues. With V trimmed by 8 bases and J by 1 base, 17 bases remained unmatched. CDR3 DNA: TGTGCCAGCGAGACAGAAGGGACAGAACCTACCAGCAATCAGCCCCAGCATTTT. It specifies CASETEGTEPTSNQPQHF.

This clonotype occurred many times. This sequence joins TRBV30 and TRBJ2-1; 12 positions agree with TRBD2. V was pared by 2 bases and J by 7 bases, with 18 bases of the junction left unmatched. Germline assignment: CDR1 GTSNPN and CDR2 SVGIG (reference sequence). This CDR3 region has 19 residues. The DNA of the CDR3 is TGTGCCTGGAGTCCCGTCTGGGGTCTAGCGGGAGGGAAAGGGAATGAGCAGTTCTTC. This encodes CAWSPVWGLAGGKGNEQFF.

This clonotype was seen only a few times. This chain uses TRBV7-2 with TRBJ2-7; D may be TRBD1 (5 bases). Trimming cost V 2 bases and J 3 bases, with 14 bases left between them. The germline V gene encodes CDR1 SGHTA and CDR2 FQGNSA. CDR3 length equals 15 residues. The CDR3 DNA sequence: TGTGCCAGCAGCTTAAGCCCACAGGTTTACTACGAGCAGTACTTC. Amino acid sequence: CASSLSPQVYYEQYF.

This clonotype showed up many times. CDR3 residues: CASSLVATNQETQYF. The CDR3 DNA sequence: TGCGCCAGCAGCTTGGTGGCTACCAACCAAGAGACCCAGTACTTC. The rearrangement uses TRBV5-1 and TRBJ2-5; D not resolved. The CDR3 spans 15 residues. Between the trimmed V and J ends, which lost 0 bases and 0 bases, there was a span of 9 bases. Germline lookup yields CDR1 SGHRS and CDR2 YFSETQ.

At least ten counts were recorded for this clonotype. The gene calls are TRBV6-2 or TRBV6-3 and TRBJ2-1; 16 bases fit TRBD2. Germline trimming cut 6 bases from V and 14 bases from J; bases unmatched to any gene: 10. Germline V lookup: CDR1 MNHEY, CDR2 SVGEGT. The CDR3 runs 15 residues. The CDR3 DNA follows: TGTGCCAGCAGGTCCCCCGGGACTAGCGGGAGGGCGGAGTTCTTC. Translating it yields CASRSPGTSGRAEFF.

This clonotype was detected many times. The V and J genes are TRBV4-3 and TRBJ2-3; tentative D call: TRBD2 (5 bases). Per germline, CDR1 LGHNA and CDR2 YSLEER. There are 17 residues in the CDR3. The ends were cut back, 4 bases at V and 4 bases at J, with 21 bases in the middle. CDR3 sequence reads: CASSPSLDRITSDTQYF. CDR3 nucleotide sequence: TGCGCCAGCAGCCCTAGCTTGGACCGCATCACATCAGATACGCAGTATTTT.

This clonotype has a count of ten or more. The chain employs TRBV7-2 and TRBJ2-1; D is undetermined. CDR1 SGHTA and CDR2 FQGNSA come from the germline V gene. The CDR3 runs 14 residues. Trimming removed 5 bases at V and 4 bases at J, with 12 bases between. CDR3 sequence (DNA): TGTGCCAGCAGCCCCAAGGTCGGTTACAATGAGCAGTTCTTC. It encodes CASSPKVGYNEQFF.

This clonotype was seen many times. The J gene is TRBJ1-1, the V gene TRBV6-2 or TRBV6-3; 12 nucleotides match TRBD1. Germline trimming cut 5 bases from V and 4 bases from J; bases unmatched to any gene: 11. Germline CDR1 and CDR2: MNHEY and SVGEGT. The CDR3 loop spans 17 amino acids. The chain's CDR3 is CASSTGTGGAGGTEAFF. The CDR3 coding sequence is TGTGCCAGCAGTACCGGGACAGGGGGCGCGGGTGGCACTGAAGCTTTCTTT.

This rearrangement joins TRBV7-3 to TRBJ2-2, with 8 bases fitting TRBD1. J was trimmed by 1 base and V by 6 bases; bases with no gene match: 4. Per germline, CDR1 SGHTA and CDR2 FQGTGA. The length of the CDR3 is 15 residues. CDR3 sequence (DNA): TGTGCCAGCAGACCTACAGGGGGGAACACCGGGGAGCTGTTTTTT. Translated: CASRPTGGNTGELFF.

J is TRBJ1-5 and V is TRBV11-2, with a possible D match to TRBD1 (5 bases). Germline CDR1 reads SGHAT; CDR2 reads FQNNGV. The V end lost 1 base, the J end lost 4 bases, and 14 bases lay between the germline ends. There are 16 residues in the CDR3. The CDR3 DNA reads TGTGCCAGCAGCTTAGGGGTTCTAGGGGCAAATCAGCCCCAGCATTTT. The encoded protein is CASSLGVLGANQPQHF.

This clonotype has a count of ten or more. This chain uses TRBV29-1 with TRBJ2-1; D is perhaps TRBD2 (6 bases). The length of the CDR3 is 12 residues. V was pared by 3 bases and J by 9 bases, with 12 bases between. Per the germline V gene, CDR1 is SQVTM and CDR2 is ANQGSEA. This CDR3 reads CSVDLRGGEQFF. The CDR3 region has the DNA TGCAGCGTTGATCTTAGGGGAGGTGAGCAGTTCTTC.

This clonotype has at least ten counts. V is TRBV25-1 and J is TRBJ2-1; 9 bases are shared with TRBD2. The CDR3 runs to 17 residues. V lost 5 bases and J lost 1; bases outside the gene matches: 9. CDR1 and CDR2 from the germline V gene are MGHDK and SYGVNS. The CDR3 spells CASSHAPGLASYNEQFF. The CDR3 coding sequence is TGTGCCAGCAGTCATGCCCCGGGACTAGCATCCTACAATGAGCAGTTCTTC.